The sequence of this T cell receptor (beta chain) was determined in a study of blood T cell repertoires in COVID-19. CDR3 length: 17 residues. The germline gives CDR1 MGHRA, CDR2 YSYEKL. V trimming: 4 bases; J trimming: 0 bases; junction bases outside the gene matches: 6. Only in-frame clones appear in the TCRdb table, and some are missing; sequencing was by immunoSEQ multiplex PCR. The profile shows 200,000 to 250,000 clones, around 85% of them singletons. Those who participated ranged in age from roughly 18 to 89 years and resided in 20 to 25 US areas. The rearrangement uses TRBV4-1 and TRBJ2-7, with 13 bases aligning to TRBD2. This clonotype originated in a man between 40 and 49 years old who had recovered from COVID-19. Sample: PBMCs or T cells enriched from blood (not recorded which). Here the CDR3 DNA reads TGCGCCAGCAGCCCCGGACTAGCGGGGGTAAGCTCCTACGAGCAGTACTTC. This gives the protein CASSPGLAGVSSYEQYF.